A single sample gave rise to the 5 T cell receptor beta chains below, sequenced in a study of CD8 T cells in ankylosing spondylitis. Notes on the study in general: There was a TCR beta motif, made of several highly homologous variants, that appeared characteristic of ankylosing spondylitis blood.

MiXCR, applied by TCRdb to the 5' RACE reads, yields one record per CDR3 protein. The sample lists 300,000 to 400,000 distinct CDR3 sequences; about a fifth were seen once. Antigen specificity for these receptors is unknown. Sequences were obtained from blood, either unsorted or a sorted T cell fraction (not recorded which). The receptors here all came from a male donor with ankylosing spondylitis.

The V and J genes are TRBV3-1 and TRBJ2-2; TRBD1 is a possible D gene (5 bases). CDR3 size: 14 residues. Germline V gene lookup returns CDR1 LGHDT and CDR2 YNNKEL (reference sequence). V was shortened by 4 bases and J by 4 bases, with 10 bases between the two germline ends. The CDR3 is CASSPLGATGELFF. CDR3 in DNA: TGTGCCAGCAGCCCCCTTGGGGCCACCGGGGAGCTGTTTTTT.

The chain is built from TRBV11-3 and TRBJ2-1; the match to TRBD2 covers 8 bases. This CDR3 is 17 amino acids long. Trimming took 5 bases from V and 0 from J; bases not matched to a gene: 9. Germline CDR1 reads SGHNT; CDR2 reads YENEEA. The DNA for the CDR3 is TGTGCCAGCAGCGCCCGGGGAGCGGGAGTCTCCTACAATGAGCAGTTCTTC. Translating gives CASSARGAGVSYNEQFF.

The chain links TRBV27 to TRBJ2-7; D is unclear. The germline gives CDR1 MNHEY, CDR2 SMNVEV (reference sequence). With 6 bases removed from V and 6 bases from J, the gap between germline ends came to 12 bases. This CDR3 has 12 amino acids. CDR3 sequence (DNA): TGTGCCAGCAGAATGCTGCCTGGCGAGCAGTACTTC. Translated, it gives CASRMLPGEQYF.

Written as DNA, the CDR3 is TGTGCCAGCAACAAAGTAGCGGGAGATTTCGGGGAGCTGTTTTTT. Its protein is CASNKVAGDFGELFF. The chain uses TRBV7-2 and TRBJ2-2, with 9 bases lining up with TRBD2. V trimming: 7 bases; J trimming: 7 bases; junction bases outside the gene matches: 10. Germline CDR1 is SGHTA and CDR2 is FQGNSA. The CDR3 sequence is 15 residues long.

The chain combines TRBV20-1 with TRBJ2-1; TRBD2 matches at 11 bases. This CDR3 is built from 14 residues. The V and J ends lost 6 bases and 4 bases, in that order; junction bases with no gene match: 5. CDR1 and CDR2 from the germline V gene are DFQATT and SNEGSKA (reference sequence). The CDR3 DNA is TGCAGTGCGCCGACTAGCGGGACGTACAATGAGCAGTTCTTC. Residues: CSAPTSGTYNEQFF.